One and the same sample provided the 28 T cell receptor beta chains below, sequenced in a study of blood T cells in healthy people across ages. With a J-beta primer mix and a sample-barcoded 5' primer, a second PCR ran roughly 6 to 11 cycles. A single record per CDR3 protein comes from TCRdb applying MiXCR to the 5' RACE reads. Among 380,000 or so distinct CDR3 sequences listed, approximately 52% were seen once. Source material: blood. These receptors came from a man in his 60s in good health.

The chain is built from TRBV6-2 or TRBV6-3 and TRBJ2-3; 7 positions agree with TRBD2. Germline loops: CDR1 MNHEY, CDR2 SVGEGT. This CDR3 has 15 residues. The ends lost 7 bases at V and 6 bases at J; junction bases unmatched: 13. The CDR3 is CASKPSGKVLDTQYF. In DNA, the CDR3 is TGTGCCAGCAAGCCCAGCGGGAAGGTCTTGGATACGCAGTATTTT.

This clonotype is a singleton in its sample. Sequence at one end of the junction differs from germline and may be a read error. The CDR3 sequence is CASSLVQANGQFF. CDR3 bases: TGTGCCAGCAGCTTAGTTCAGGCAAATGGGCAGTTCTTC. This rearrangement joins TRBV11-2 to TRBJ2-1; no firm D call. Looked up from germline, CDR1 is SGHAT and CDR2 is FQNNGV. This CDR3 is 13 amino acids long.

CDR3 bases: TGTGCCACCAGTGATTTTGGGGCAAGGAGAGAGACCCAGTTCTTC. It translates to CATSDFGARRETQFF. The chain carries TRBV24-1 and TRBJ2-1, with D possibly being TRBD1 (5 bases). CDR3 length equals 15 residues. CDR1 KGHDR and CDR2 SFDVKD come from the germline V gene. Trimming took off 1 base at V and 13 bases at J, with 19 bases between the two ends.

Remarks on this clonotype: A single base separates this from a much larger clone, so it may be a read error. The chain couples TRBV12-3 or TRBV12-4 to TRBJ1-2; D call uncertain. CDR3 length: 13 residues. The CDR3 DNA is TGTGCCAGCAGCCTAACTCTGGGGTCTGGCTGCACCTTC. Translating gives CASSLTLGSGCTF.

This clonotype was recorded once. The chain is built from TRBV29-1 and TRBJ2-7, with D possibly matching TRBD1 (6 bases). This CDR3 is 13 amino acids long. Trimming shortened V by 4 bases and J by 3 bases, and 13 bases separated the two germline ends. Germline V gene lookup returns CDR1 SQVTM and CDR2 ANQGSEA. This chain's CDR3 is CSVGQQGVYEQYF. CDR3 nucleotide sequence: TGCAGCGTTGGTCAACAGGGTGTCTACGAGCAGTACTTC.

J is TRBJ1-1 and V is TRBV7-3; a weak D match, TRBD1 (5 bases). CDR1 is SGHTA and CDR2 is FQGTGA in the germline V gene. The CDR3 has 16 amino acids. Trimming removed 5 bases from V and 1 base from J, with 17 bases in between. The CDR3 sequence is CASSPQQALGNTEAFF. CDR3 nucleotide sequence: TGTGCCAGCAGCCCCCAACAGGCGCTGGGGAACACTGAAGCTTTCTTT.

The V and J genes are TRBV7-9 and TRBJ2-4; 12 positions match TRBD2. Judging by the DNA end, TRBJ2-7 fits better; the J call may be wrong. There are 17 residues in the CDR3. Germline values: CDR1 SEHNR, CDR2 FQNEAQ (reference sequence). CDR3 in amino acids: CASSRERTSGIGYEQYF. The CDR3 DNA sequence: TGTGCCAGCAGCCGAGAGAGGACTAGCGGGATCGGATACGAGCAGTACTTC.

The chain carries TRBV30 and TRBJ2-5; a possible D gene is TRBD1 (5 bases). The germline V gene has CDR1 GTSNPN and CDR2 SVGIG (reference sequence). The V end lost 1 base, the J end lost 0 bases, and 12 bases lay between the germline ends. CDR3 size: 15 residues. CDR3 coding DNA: TGTGCCTGGAGTGCGGGCTGGACATACCAAGAGACCCAGTACTTC. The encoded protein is CAWSAGWTYQETQYF.

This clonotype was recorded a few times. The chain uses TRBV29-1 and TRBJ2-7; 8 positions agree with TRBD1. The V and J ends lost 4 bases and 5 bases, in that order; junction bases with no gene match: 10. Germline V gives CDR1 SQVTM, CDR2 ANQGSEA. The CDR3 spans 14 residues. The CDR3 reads CSVAFGGQGNEQYF. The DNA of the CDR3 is TGCAGCGTTGCCTTCGGAGGACAGGGTAACGAGCAGTACTTC.

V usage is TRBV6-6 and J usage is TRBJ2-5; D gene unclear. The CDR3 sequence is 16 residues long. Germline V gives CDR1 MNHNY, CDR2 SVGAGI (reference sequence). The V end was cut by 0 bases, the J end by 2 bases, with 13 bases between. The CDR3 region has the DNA TGTGCCAGCAGTTACTCGGCGAAGGCAGCACAAGAGACCCAGTACTTC. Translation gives CASSYSAKAAQETQYF.

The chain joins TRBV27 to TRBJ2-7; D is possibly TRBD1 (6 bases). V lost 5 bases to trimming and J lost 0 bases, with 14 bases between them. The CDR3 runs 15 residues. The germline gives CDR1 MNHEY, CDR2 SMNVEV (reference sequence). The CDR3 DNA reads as TGTGCCAGCAGTGGGGTGCAGGGGAGCTCCTACGAGCAGTACTTC. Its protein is CASSGVQGSSYEQYF.

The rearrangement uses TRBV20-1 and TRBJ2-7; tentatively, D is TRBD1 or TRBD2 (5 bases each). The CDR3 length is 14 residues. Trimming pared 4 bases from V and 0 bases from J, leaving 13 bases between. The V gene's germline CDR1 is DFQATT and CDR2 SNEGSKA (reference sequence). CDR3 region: CSATGTRSSYEQYF. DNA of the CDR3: TGCAGTGCTACCGGGACGAGGAGCTCCTACGAGCAGTACTTC.

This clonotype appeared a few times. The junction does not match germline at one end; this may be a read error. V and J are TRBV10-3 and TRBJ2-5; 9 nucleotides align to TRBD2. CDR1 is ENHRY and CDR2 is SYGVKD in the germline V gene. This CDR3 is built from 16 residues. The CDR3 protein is CASSGPYSGRGETQYF. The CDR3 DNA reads TGTGCCAGCAGTGGGCCTTATAGCGGGAGAGGAGAGACCCAGTACTTC.

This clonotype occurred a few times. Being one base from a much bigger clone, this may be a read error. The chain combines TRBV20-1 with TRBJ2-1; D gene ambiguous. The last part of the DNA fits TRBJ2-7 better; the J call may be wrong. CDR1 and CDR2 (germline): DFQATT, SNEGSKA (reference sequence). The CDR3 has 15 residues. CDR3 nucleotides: TGCAGTGCCGCTTCCGGCCCAAGCTCCTACAATGAGCAGTACTTC. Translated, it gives CSAASGPSSYNEQYF.

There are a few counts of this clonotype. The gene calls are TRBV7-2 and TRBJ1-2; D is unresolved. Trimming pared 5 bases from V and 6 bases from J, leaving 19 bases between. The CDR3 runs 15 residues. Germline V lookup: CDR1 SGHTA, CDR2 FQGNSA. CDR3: CASSRNRLEAHGYTF. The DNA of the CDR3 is TGTGCCAGCAGCCGTAACCGATTGGAAGCCCATGGCTACACCTTC.

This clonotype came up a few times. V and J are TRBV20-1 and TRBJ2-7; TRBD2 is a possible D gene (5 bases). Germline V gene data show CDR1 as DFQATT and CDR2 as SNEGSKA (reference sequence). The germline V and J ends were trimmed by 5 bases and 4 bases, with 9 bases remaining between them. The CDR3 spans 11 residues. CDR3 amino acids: CSAEGAYEQYF. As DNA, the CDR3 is TGCAGTGCTGAGGGAGCGTACGAGCAGTACTTC.

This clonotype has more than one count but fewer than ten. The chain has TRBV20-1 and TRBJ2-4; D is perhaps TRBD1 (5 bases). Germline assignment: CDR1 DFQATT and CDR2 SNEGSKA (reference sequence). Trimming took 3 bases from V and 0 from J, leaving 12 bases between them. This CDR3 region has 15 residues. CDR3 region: CSASGASLAKNIQYF. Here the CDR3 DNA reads TGCAGTGCTAGTGGGGCCAGCCTAGCCAAAAACATTCAGTACTTC.

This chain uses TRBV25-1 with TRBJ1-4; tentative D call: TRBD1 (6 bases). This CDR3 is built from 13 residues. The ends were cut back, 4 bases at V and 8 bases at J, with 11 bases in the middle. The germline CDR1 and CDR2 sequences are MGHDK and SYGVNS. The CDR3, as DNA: TGTGCCAGCAGTGGAGGGGGGGAGGAAAAACTGTTTTTT. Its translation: CASSGGGEEKLFF.

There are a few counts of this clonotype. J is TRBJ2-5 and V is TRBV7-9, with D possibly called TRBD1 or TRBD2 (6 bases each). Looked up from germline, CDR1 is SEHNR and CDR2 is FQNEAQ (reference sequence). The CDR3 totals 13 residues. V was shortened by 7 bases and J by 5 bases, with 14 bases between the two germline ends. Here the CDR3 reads CASTPRGVETQYF. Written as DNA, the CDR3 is TGTGCCAGCACTCCTAGGGGGGTTGAGACCCAGTACTTC.

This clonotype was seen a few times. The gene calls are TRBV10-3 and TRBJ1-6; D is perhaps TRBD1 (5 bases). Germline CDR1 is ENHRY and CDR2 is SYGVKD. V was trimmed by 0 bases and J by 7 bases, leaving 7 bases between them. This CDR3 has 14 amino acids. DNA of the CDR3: TGTGCCATCAGTGAGTCGAAGGGGAATTCACCCCTCCACTTT. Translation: CAISESKGNSPLHF.

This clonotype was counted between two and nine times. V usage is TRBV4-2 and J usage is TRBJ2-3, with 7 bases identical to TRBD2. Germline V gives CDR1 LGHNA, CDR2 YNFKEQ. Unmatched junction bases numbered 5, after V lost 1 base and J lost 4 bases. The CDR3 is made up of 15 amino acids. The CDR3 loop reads CASSQVGRDADTQYF. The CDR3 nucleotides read TGTGCCAGCAGCCAAGTAGGGAGGGACGCAGATACGCAGTATTTT.

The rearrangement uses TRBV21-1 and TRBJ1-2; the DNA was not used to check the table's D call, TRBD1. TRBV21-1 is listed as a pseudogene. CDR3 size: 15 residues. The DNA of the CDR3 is TGTGCCAGCAGCATAGGACAGGCCGGCAAGGGTGGCTACACCTTC. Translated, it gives CASSIGQAGKGGYTF.

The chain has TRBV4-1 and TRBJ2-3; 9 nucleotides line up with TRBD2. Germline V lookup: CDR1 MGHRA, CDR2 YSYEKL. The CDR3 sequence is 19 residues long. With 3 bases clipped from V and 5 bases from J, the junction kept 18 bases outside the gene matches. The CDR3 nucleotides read TGCGCCAGCAGCCACGAGACCGGGACTAGCACCTTCCTCGGAGATACGCAGTATTTT. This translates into CASSHETGTSTFLGDTQYF.

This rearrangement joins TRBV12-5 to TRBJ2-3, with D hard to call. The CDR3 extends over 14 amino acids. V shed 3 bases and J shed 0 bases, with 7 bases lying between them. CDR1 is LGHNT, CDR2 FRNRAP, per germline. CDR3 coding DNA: TGTGCTAGTGGTTTATCTTCTAGCACAGATACGCAGTATTTT. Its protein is CASGLSSSTDTQYF. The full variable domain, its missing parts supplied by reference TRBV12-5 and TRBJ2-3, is DARVTQTPRHKVTEMGQEVTMRCQPILGHNTVFWYRQTMMQGLELLAYFRNRAPLDDSGMPKDRFSAEMPDATLATLKIQPSEPRDSAVYFCASGLSSSTDTQYFGPGTRLTVL.

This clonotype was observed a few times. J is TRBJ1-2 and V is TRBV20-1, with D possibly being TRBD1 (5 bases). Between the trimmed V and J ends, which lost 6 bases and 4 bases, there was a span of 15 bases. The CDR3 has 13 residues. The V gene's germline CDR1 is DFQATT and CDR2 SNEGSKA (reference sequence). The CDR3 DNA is TGCAGTGCCAGCCTCGAGGGGATCTATGGCTACACCTTC. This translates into CSASLEGIYGYTF.

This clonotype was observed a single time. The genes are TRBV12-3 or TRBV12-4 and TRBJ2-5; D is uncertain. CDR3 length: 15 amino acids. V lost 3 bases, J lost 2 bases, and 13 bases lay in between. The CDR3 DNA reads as TGTGCCAGCAGTTTTGTTCTCGGACGGCAAGAGACCCAGTACTTC. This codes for CASSFVLGRQETQYF.

The CDR3 region is CASMRGYEQYF. The CDR3 DNA reads as TGTGCCAGCATGCGGGGGTACGAGCAGTACTTC. The V gene is TRBV27, the J gene TRBJ2-4; TRBD2 aligns across 7 bases. TRBJ2-7 explains the end of the DNA better; the J call may be wrong. The CDR3 loop spans 11 amino acids. The V gene's germline CDR1 is MNHEY and CDR2 SMNVEV (reference sequence).

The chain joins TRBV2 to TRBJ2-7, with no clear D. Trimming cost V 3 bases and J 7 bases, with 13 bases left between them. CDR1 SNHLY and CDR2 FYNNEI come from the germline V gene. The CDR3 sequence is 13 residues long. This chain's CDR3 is CASSESGVYEQYF. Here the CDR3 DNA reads TGTGCCAGCAGTGAGTCAGGCGTGTATGAGCAGTACTTC.